This passage covers 14 T cell receptor beta chains from one sample sequenced in a study of long-term antiretroviral therapy in people with HIV. Running of the v3.0 immunoSEQ assay took place at survey level. Some clones are missing from TCRdb's copy, which holds only in-frame ones; the method was immunoSEQ multiplex PCR. The sample carries about 24,000 clones, around four fifths recorded once. Source: unsorted PBMCs, taken approximately 4.3 years after starting antiretroviral therapy. The receptors here all came from a man between 25 and 39 years old with HIV.

V gene TRBV11-2 combines with J gene TRBJ2-7; 8 positions agree with TRBD1. With V trimmed by 5 bases and J by 4 bases, 1 base remained unmatched. This CDR3 has 12 residues. Germline V gives CDR1 SGHAT, CDR2 FQNNGV. CDR3 DNA sequence: TGTGCCAGCAGCCGACAGGGGTACGAGCAGTACTTC. This codes for CASSRQGYEQYF. Full variable domain (rest looked up from reference TRBV11-2 and TRBJ2-7): EAGVAQSPRYKIIEKRQSVAFWCNPISGHATLYWYQQILGQGPKLLIQFQNNGVVDDSQLPKDRFSAERLKGVDSTLKIQPAKLEDSAVYLCASSRQGYEQYFGPGTRLTVT.

The V call is TRBV11-2, the J call TRBJ2-5; D may correspond to TRBD1 or TRBD2 (5 bases each). Germline loops: CDR1 SGHAT, CDR2 FQNNGV. The CDR3 is made up of 13 amino acids. Trimming pared 2 bases from V and 5 bases from J, leaving 9 bases between. The CDR3 region has the DNA TGTGCCAGCAGCTTACTCAGGGAGGAGACCCAGTACTTC. Protein product: CASSLLREETQYF.

V usage is TRBV7-3 and J usage is TRBJ2-2; no definite D call. V was cut by 0 bases and J by 3 bases, with 2 bases left in between. This CDR3 has 13 amino acids. Germline V lookup: CDR1 SGHTA, CDR2 FQGTGA. The CDR3 region has the DNA TGTGCCAGCAGCTTAACGGACACCGGGGAGCTGTTTTTT. Protein: CASSLTDTGELFF.

V usage is TRBV25-1 and J usage is TRBJ1-1; D gene ambiguous. Trimming took off 4 bases at V and 4 bases at J, with 10 bases between the two ends. The CDR3 length is 13 residues. Germline V CDR1 and CDR2: MGHDK, SYGVNS. CDR3 nucleotide sequence: TGTGCCAGCAGTGCCCAGGCGGGCACTGAAGCTTTCTTT. Its protein product is CASSAQAGTEAFF.

This chain uses TRBV18 with TRBJ1-3, with D possibly TRBD1 on 5 matching bases. Per the germline V gene, CDR1 is KGHSH and CDR2 is LQKENI. V was trimmed by 4 bases and J by 0 bases, leaving 10 bases between them. CDR3 length equals 15 residues. CDR3: CASSLAGNSGNTIYF. The CDR3 DNA sequence: TGTGCCAGCTCACTCGCAGGGAACTCTGGAAACACCATATATTTT.

J is TRBJ2-7 and V is TRBV27; D might be TRBD2 (7 bases). Trimming shortened V by 6 bases and J by 6 bases, and 18 bases separated the two germline ends. The CDR3 extends over 14 amino acids. Germline V gives CDR1 MNHEY, CDR2 SMNVEV (reference sequence). The CDR3 nucleotides read TGTGCCAGCAGGATTGGGGGGGCCTATGCCGAGCAGTACTTC. Encoded protein: CASRIGGAYAEQYF.

The rearrangement uses TRBV6-1 and TRBJ2-7; D is perhaps TRBD2 (5 bases). With 6 bases removed from V and 1 base from J, the gap between germline ends came to 13 bases. The germline V gene encodes CDR1 MNHNS and CDR2 SASEGT. The CDR3 loop spans 14 amino acids. This CDR3 is CASRVPGESYEQYF. The DNA of the CDR3 is TGTGCCAGCAGGGTCCCTGGGGAGTCCTACGAGCAGTACTTC.

This sequence joins TRBV6-6 and TRBJ1-1; possibly TRBD1 for D (6 bases). The CDR3 extends over 16 amino acids. V was pared by 0 bases and J by 0 bases, with 11 bases between. Germline V lookup: CDR1 MNHNY, CDR2 SVGAGI (reference sequence). The CDR3 DNA follows: TGTGCCAGCAGTTACTCCCGGGACAAAATGAACACTGAAGCTTTCTTT. Protein: CASSYSRDKMNTEAFF.

The chain couples TRBV30 to TRBJ2-7; either TRBD1 or TRBD2 may fit D (5 bases each). V was pared by 5 bases and J by 2 bases, with 16 bases between. Germline V gene data show CDR1 as GTSNPN and CDR2 as SVGIG (reference sequence). The CDR3 totals 14 residues. This chain's CDR3 is CAWAPGRGAYEQYF. DNA for the CDR3: TGTGCCTGGGCCCCCGGTAGGGGAGCCTACGAGCAGTACTTC.

This clone was detected a few times. Written as DNA, the CDR3 is TGTGCCACCAGCAGAGGACAGGGCTATCCGGGCGGCTACACCTTC. Translating it yields CATSRGQGYPGGYTF. The rearrangement joins TRBV15 to TRBJ1-2, with 7 bases identical to TRBD1. The germline CDR1 and CDR2 sequences are LNHNV and YYDKDF (reference sequence). The CDR3 is 15 residues long. Trimming cost V 1 base and J 8 bases; bases outside gene matches: 10.

This clone appeared a few times. The chain is built from TRBV14 and TRBJ1-3; TRBD1 is a possible D gene (6 bases). V lost 4 bases, J lost 4 bases, and 17 bases lay in between. In germline, CDR1 is SGHDN, CDR2 FVKESK. The CDR3 has 16 residues. CDR3 protein: CASSPRIQGSGNTIYF. DNA of the CDR3: TGTGCCAGCAGCCCACGAATACAGGGTTCCGGAAACACCATATATTTT.

In this sample, this clone turned up a few times. V is TRBV6-4 and J is TRBJ2-1; D gene uncertain. Germline CDR1 and CDR2: MRHNA and SNTAGT. V lost 4 bases and J lost 6, with 1 base in between. The CDR3 extends over 10 amino acids. The CDR3 spells CASSGNEQFF. Written as DNA, the CDR3 is TGTGCCAGCAGTGGCAATGAGCAGTTCTTC.

CDR3 region: CASSGGSGRANEQFF. CDR3 nucleotides: TGTGCCAGCAGTGGCGGGAGCGGGAGGGCCAATGAGCAGTTCTTC. V usage is TRBV2 and J usage is TRBJ2-1; 10 bases agree with TRBD2. CDR1 is SNHLY and CDR2 is FYNNEI in the germline V gene. J lost 6 bases, V lost 4 bases, and 6 bases had no gene match. The CDR3 extends over 15 amino acids.

The rearrangement uses TRBV4-1 and TRBJ2-5; no definite D call. The CDR3 extends over 15 amino acids. Germline assignment: CDR1 MGHRA and CDR2 YSYEKL. Trimming cost V 5 bases and J 1 base, with 14 bases left between them. CDR3 in DNA: TGCGCCAGCAGCGCTTCCCCCCTCGCCCAAGAGACCCAGTACTTC. Its protein is CASSASPLAQETQYF.